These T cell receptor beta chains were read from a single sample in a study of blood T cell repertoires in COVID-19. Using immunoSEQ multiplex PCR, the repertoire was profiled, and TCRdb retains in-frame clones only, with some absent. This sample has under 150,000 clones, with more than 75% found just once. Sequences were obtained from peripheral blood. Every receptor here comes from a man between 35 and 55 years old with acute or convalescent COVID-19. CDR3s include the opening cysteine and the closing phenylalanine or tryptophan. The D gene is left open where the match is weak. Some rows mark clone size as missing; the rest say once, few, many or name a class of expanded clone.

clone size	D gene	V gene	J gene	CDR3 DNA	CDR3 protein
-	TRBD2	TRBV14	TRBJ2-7	TGTGCCAGCAGTAGAACTAGCGGGAGAACCTACGAGCAGTACTTC	CASSRTSGRTYEQYF
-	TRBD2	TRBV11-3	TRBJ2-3	TGTGCCAGCAGTTACGGGAAGGGACTAGCGGGAGATACGCAGTATTTT	CASSYGKGLAGDTQYF
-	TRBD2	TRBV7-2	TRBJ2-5	TGTGCCAGCAGCTTAAGGACTAGCGGGGTCCAAGAGACCCAGTACTTC	CASSLRTSGVQETQYF
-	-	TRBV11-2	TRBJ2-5	TGTGCCAGCAGCCTCAATTTACCAGGAGGTGGGGAGACCCAGTACTTC	CASSLNLPGGGETQYF
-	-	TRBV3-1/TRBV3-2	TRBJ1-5	TGTGCCAGCAGCCAAGATTATCCCCAGCCCCAGCATTTT	CASSQDYPQPQHF
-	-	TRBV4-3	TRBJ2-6	TGCGCCAGCAGCCAAGATCTTCCAGTCTTCTCTGGGGCCAACGTCCTGACTTTC	CASSQDLPVFSGANVLTF
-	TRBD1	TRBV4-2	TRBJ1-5	TGTGCCAGCAGCCAAGACCAGGGGGGCCTTAGTCAGCCCCAGCATTTT	CASSQDQGGLSQPQHF
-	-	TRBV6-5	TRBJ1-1	TGTGCCAGCAGGCCGGGACTCACGAACACTGAAGCTTTCTTT	CASRPGLTNTEAFF
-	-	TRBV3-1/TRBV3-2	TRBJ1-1	TGTGCCAGCAGCCTTAATTTCGTCCCCCCTGAAGCTTTCTTT	CASSLNFVPPEAFF
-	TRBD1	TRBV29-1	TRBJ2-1	TGCAGCGCCCGACAGGGTAGTGCCCACAATGAGCAGTTCTTC	CSARQGSAHNEQFF
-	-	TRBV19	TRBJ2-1	TGTGCCAGTAGTACAGGACAGCCAACTTACAATGAGCAGTTCTTC	CASSTGQPTYNEQFF
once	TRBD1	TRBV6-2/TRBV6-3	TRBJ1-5	TGTGCCAGCAGCTTGGGACAGGGCTACCGACAGCCCCAGCATTTT	CASSLGQGYRQPQHF
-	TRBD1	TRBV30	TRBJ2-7	TGTGCCTGGAGTGTGTGGGACAGGGTCTACGAGCAGTACTTC	CAWSVWDRVYEQYF
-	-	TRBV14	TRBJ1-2	TGTGCCAGCAGCCAAGGCAGGGAAGCTAACTATGGCTACACCTTC	CASSQGREANYGYTF
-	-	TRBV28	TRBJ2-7	TGTGCCAGCAGTTTGGTCAGCGCCTACGAGCAGTACTTC	CASSLVSAYEQYF
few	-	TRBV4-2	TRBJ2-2	TGTGCCAGCAGCCAAGAAGCGCTAGCGTCTGGTACCGGGGAGCTGTTTTTT	CASSQEALASGTGELFF
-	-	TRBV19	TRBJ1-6	TGTGCCAGTAGTATTGGGGACACGAGCTCCTATAATTCACCCCTCCACTTT	CASSIGDTSSYNSPLHF
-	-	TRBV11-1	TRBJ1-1	TGTGCCAGCAGCTTAGCGGCTTTTCAGAACACTGAAGCTTTCTTT	CASSLAAFQNTEAFF
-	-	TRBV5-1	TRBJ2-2	TGCGCCAGCAGCTTGTACGGCAGGACGAACACCGGGGAGCTGTTTTTT	CASSLYGRTNTGELFF
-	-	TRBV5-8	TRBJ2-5	TGTGCCAGCAGCAAATTTCGAGAGACCCAGTACTTC	CASSKFRETQYF
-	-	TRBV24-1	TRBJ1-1	TGTGCCACCAGTGATCCTGGACATGGGAACACTGAAGCTTTCTTT	CATSDPGHGNTEAFF
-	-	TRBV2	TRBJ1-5	TGTGCCAGCAGTGGACAGAACAATCAGCCCCAGCATTTT	CASSGQNNQPQHF
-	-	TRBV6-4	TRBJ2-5	TGTGCCAGCAGCCCAACAGGGCAAGAGACCCAGTACTTC	CASSPTGQETQYF
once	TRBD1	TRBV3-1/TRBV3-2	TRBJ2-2	TGTGCCAGCAGCCAGAGGACAGGGCTTCTACCCGGGGAGCTGTTTTTT	CASSQRTGLLPGELFF
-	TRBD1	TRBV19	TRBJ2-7	TGTGCCAGTAGTCGACAGGGGCCGCGGGAGCAGTACTTC	CASSRQGPREQYF
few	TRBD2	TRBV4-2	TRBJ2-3	TGTGCCAGCAGTTCTAGCGGGCCCCCCCCAGATACGCAGTATTTT	CASSSSGPPPDTQYF
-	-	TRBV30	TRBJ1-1	TGTGCCTGGAGTGTACAAGGAAGCGGCCAAGCTTTCTTT	CAWSVQGSGQAFF
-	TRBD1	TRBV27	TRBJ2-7	TGTGCCAGCAGCCAAGACAGGGGTCGGGCCGAGCAGTACTTC	CASSQDRGRAEQYF
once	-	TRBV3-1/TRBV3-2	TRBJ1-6	TGTGCCAGCAGCCAAGAGAGGCCCAGCTCCTATAATTCACCCCTCCACTTT	CASSQERPSSYNSPLHF
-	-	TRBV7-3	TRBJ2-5	TGTGCCAGCAGCGGAGGCAACAGCGCCGCGGAGACCCAGTACTTC	CASSGGNSAAETQYF
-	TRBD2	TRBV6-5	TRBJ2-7	TGTGCCAGCAGAGGTTTAAGCGGGAGAAACGAGCAGTACTTC	CASRGLSGRNEQYF
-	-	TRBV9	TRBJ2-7	TGTGCCAGTAGCACATCGACAGAACCAAGTTCCGAGCAGTACTTC	CASSTSTEPSSEQYF
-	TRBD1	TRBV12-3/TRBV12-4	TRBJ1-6	TGTGCCAGCAGTGACAGGGAATTGACACCCCTCCACTTT	CASSDRELTPLHF
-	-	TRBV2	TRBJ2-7	TGTGCCAGCAGTGTGGGGGCAGGGTTCTACGAGCAGTACTTC	CASSVGAGFYEQYF
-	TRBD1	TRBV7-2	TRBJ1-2	TGTGCCAGCAGATCGACAGGGTCCTATGGCTACACCTTC	CASRSTGSYGYTF
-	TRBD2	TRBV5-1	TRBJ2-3	TGCGCCAGCAGCGCCCTAGGGACTAGCGGGGGGGCAGATACGCAGTATTTT	CASSALGTSGGADTQYF